A selection of T cell receptor beta chains follows, all from one sample in a study of blood T cells in healthy people across ages. TCRdb analysed the 5' RACE reads with MiXCR anew, one entry per CDR3 protein. In the table there are under 800,000 distinct CDR3 sequences, 21% of which are singletons. The sequenced material came from blood. These receptors all stem from a man between 65 and 85 years old in good health. Each CDR3 is given with its conserved first and last residue. D genes are given only for firm matches. Clone size is shown for a subset of rows, as once, few, many or a class of expanded clone.

length: 15; V: TRBV27; size: -; D: TRBD1; J: TRBJ2-7; DNA: TGTGCCAGCAGTTTAAAAGGGACAGGGGACTACGAGCAGTACTTC; CDR3: CASSLKGTGDYEQYF
length: 16; V: TRBV7-3; size: -; D: TRBD2; J: TRBJ2-1; DNA: TGTGCCAGCAGCTTAACGGGACTAGCGGGATACAATGAGCAGTTCTTC; CDR3: CASSLTGLAGYNEQFF
length: 14; V: TRBV6-1; size: few; D: -; J: TRBJ1-1; DNA: TGTGCCAGCAGTGATCTGGATGGGGAGACTGAAGCTTTCTTT; CDR3: CASSDLDGETEAFF
length: 13; V: TRBV20-1; size: few; D: -; J: TRBJ2-6; DNA: TGCAGTGCTGAAACCGGGACCTCACTCGTCCTGACTTTC; CDR3: CSAETGTSLVLTF
length: 14; V: TRBV20-1; size: few; D: TRBD1; J: TRBJ2-2; DNA: TGCAGTACCTCTAGGGCAGGGGGCACCGGGGAGCTGTTTTTT; CDR3: CSTSRAGGTGELFF
length: 14; V: TRBV12-3/TRBV12-4; size: few; D: -; J: TRBJ2-7; DNA: TGTGCCAGCAGTCGTAGGGGGACTAACTACGAGCAGTACTTC; CDR3: CASSRRGTNYEQYF
length: 13; V: TRBV19; size: few; D: -; J: TRBJ2-1; DNA: TGTGCCAGTAGTATACGACACAACAATCAGCAGTTCTTC; CDR3: CASSIRHNNQQFF
length: 16; V: TRBV7-9; size: -; D: TRBD1; J: TRBJ2-6; DNA: TGTGCCAGCAGCCCAGGACAGGGGACTGGGGCCAACGTCCTGACTTTC; CDR3: CASSPGQGTGANVLTF
length: 13; V: TRBV28; size: -; D: TRBD1; J: TRBJ2-7; DNA: TGTGCCACCCGGACAGGGAGATCCTACGAGCAGTACTTC; CDR3: CATRTGRSYEQYF
length: 13; V: TRBV15; size: few; D: -; J: TRBJ1-5; DNA: TGTGCCACCGGAACAGCGAGCAATCAGCCCCAGCATTTT; CDR3: CATGTASNQPQHF
length: 16; V: TRBV5-1; size: few; D: -; J: TRBJ2-7; DNA: TGCGCCAGCAGCTTGGATAGGAGTCTAGCGAACTACGAGCAGTACTTC; CDR3: CASSLDRSLANYEQYF
length: 15; V: TRBV5-1; size: few; D: -; J: TRBJ2-5; DNA: TGCGCCAGCAGCTTAGGGCCCAAGTACCAAGAGACCCAGTACTTC; CDR3: CASSLGPKYQETQYF
length: 15; V: TRBV20-1; size: -; D: -; J: TRBJ1-1; DNA: TGCAGTGCTAGAGTGGGAATAGGCATGAACACTGAAGCTTTCTTT; CDR3: CSARVGIGMNTEAFF
length: 15; V: TRBV7-2; size: few; D: -; J: TRBJ2-4; DNA: TGTGCCAGCAGCCGAGCAGGGGGGCGAAAAAACATTCAGTACTTC; CDR3: CASSRAGGRKNIQYF
length: 14; V: TRBV6-2/TRBV6-3; size: few; D: TRBD1; J: TRBJ2-5; DNA: TGTGCCAGCAATGACAGGGGGCGCGCAGAGACCCAGTACTTC; CDR3: CASNDRGRAETQYF
length: 16; V: TRBV7-2; size: -; D: -; J: TRBJ2-7; DNA: TGTGCCAGCAGCTTCCCTCAGCGGGCGGCTTCCTACGAACAGTACTTC; CDR3: CASSFPQRAASYEQYF
length: 16; V: TRBV15; size: -; D: -; J: TRBJ1-4; DNA: TGTGCCACCAGCAGAGACCCCGCTCCAGGAGGTGAAAAACTGTTTTTT; CDR3: CATSRDPAPGGEKLFF
length: 14; V: TRBV29-1; size: few; D: TRBD1; J: TRBJ2-1; DNA: TGCAGCTCAAACCTGGGGACAGGGGACAATGAGCAGTTCTTC; CDR3: CSSNLGTGDNEQFF
length: 17; V: TRBV18; size: -; D: TRBD1; J: TRBJ2-2; DNA: TGTGCCAGCTCACCGGGACAGGGCGGCACGGGGACCGGGGAGCTGTTTTTT; CDR3: CASSPGQGGTGTGELFF
length: 15; V: TRBV20-1; size: few; D: -; J: TRBJ1-6; DNA: TGCAGTGCTCCCCGCCGAGCAGGGTGGAATTCACCCCTCCACTTT; CDR3: CSAPRRAGWNSPLHF
length: 19; V: TRBV12-3/TRBV12-4; size: -; D: TRBD1; J: TRBJ1-5; DNA: TGTGCCAGCAGTCCAACCCCTCAACAGGGGAAGGGGAGCAATCAGCCCCAGCATTTT; CDR3: CASSPTPQQGKGSNQPQHF
length: 16; V: TRBV5-1; size: -; D: TRBD2; J: TRBJ2-1; DNA: TGCGCCAGCAGCCCCGGGACTAGCGGGAGATCTAGTGAGCAGTTCTTC; CDR3: CASSPGTSGRSSEQFF
length: 14; V: TRBV5-1; size: -; D: -; J: TRBJ2-7; DNA: TGCGCCAGCAGCTCCGGGACTTTCTCCTACGAGCAGTACTTC; CDR3: CASSSGTFSYEQYF
length: 14; V: TRBV29-1; size: many; D: -; J: TRBJ2-1; DNA: TGCAGCGTTGAAGGCGTAACCTCCTACAATGAGCAGTTCTTC; CDR3: CSVEGVTSYNEQFF
length: 16; V: TRBV7-9; size: -; D: -; J: TRBJ1-5; DNA: TGTGCCAGCAGCTTGGTGGGGGAAGGGGACAATCAGCCCCAGCATTTT; CDR3: CASSLVGEGDNQPQHF
length: 14; V: TRBV25-1; size: -; D: -; J: TRBJ1-3; DNA: TGTGCCAGCAGTGAATATTATTCAGGAAACACCATATATTTT; CDR3: CASSEYYSGNTIYF
length: 16; V: TRBV28; size: -; D: -; J: TRBJ1-4; DNA: TGTGCCAGCAGTTTAAGTACACCCGCAACTAATGAAAAACTGTTTTTT; CDR3: CASSLSTPATNEKLFF
length: 17; V: TRBV6-5; size: -; D: -; J: TRBJ2-4; DNA: TGTGCCAGCAGTTATCTTGCGCGGTCTTTAGCCAAAAACATTCAGTACTTC; CDR3: CASSYLARSLAKNIQYF
length: 13; V: TRBV6-6; size: many; D: -; J: TRBJ2-7; DNA: TGTGCCAGCAGTTACGGAGGTTCCTACGAGCAGTACTTC; CDR3: CASSYGGSYEQYF
length: 14; V: TRBV20-1; size: few; D: TRBD2; J: TRBJ2-1; DNA: TGCAGTGCTAGGCACGGACTAGGGGTCATTGAGCAGTTCTTC; CDR3: CSARHGLGVIEQFF
length: 14; V: TRBV3-1; size: -; D: -; J: TRBJ2-3; DNA: TGTGCCAGCAGCCAAACGCTCAGCACAGATACGCAGTATTTT; CDR3: CASSQTLSTDTQYF
length: 16; V: TRBV28; size: -; D: -; J: TRBJ2-1; DNA: TGTGCCAGCAGTTTATGGGGGGCGGGAGAAGAGGGTGAGCAGTTCTTC; CDR3: CASSLWGAGEEGEQFF
length: 12; V: TRBV28; size: -; D: TRBD1; J: TRBJ2-7; DNA: TGTGCCAGCACAGGGGGCAGGTACGAGCAGTACTTC; CDR3: CASTGGRYEQYF
length: 15; V: TRBV28; size: few; D: -; J: TRBJ2-7; DNA: TGTGCCAGCAGTTGGAACGGGAGGACTAGGGGGGAGCAGTACTTC; CDR3: CASSWNGRTRGEQYF
length: 17; V: TRBV12-3/TRBV12-4; size: -; D: TRBD2; J: TRBJ2-1; DNA: TGTGCCAGCAGTTTAGCGGGGGGACTAGCGGGAGCAGATGAGCAGTTCTTC; CDR3: CASSLAGGLAGADEQFF
length: 12; V: TRBV5-4; size: -; D: -; J: TRBJ2-5; DNA: TGTGCCAGCAACGGGCAAGGGCAGGAGCAGTACTTC; CDR3: CASNGQGQEQYF
length: 19; V: TRBV7-3; size: -; D: -; J: TRBJ2-1; DNA: TGTGCCAGCAGCTTATTCTCTCGCCTTCGGGCGGACCTGGACAATGAGCAGTTCTTC; CDR3: CASSLFSRLRADLDNEQFF
length: 15; V: TRBV5-1; size: -; D: -; J: TRBJ2-7; DNA: TGCACCAGCAGCTTGGACAGGACTAGCACTTACGAGCAGTACTTC; CDR3: CTSSLDRTSTYEQYF
length: 14; V: TRBV5-6; size: few; D: TRBD1; J: TRBJ2-7; DNA: TGTGCCAGCAGGTACAGGGGGCTAGTGTACGAGCAGTACTTC; CDR3: CASRYRGLVYEQYF
length: 16; V: TRBV6-1; size: -; D: TRBD2; J: TRBJ2-5; DNA: TGTGCCAGCAGTAAAGAAAGCGGGAACTCGAGAGAGACCCAGTACTTC; CDR3: CASSKESGNSRETQYF
length: 14; V: TRBV9; size: many; D: -; J: TRBJ1-2; DNA: TGTGCCAGCACCCCAGAGGGAGCTAACTATGGCTACACCTTC; CDR3: CASTPEGANYGYTF